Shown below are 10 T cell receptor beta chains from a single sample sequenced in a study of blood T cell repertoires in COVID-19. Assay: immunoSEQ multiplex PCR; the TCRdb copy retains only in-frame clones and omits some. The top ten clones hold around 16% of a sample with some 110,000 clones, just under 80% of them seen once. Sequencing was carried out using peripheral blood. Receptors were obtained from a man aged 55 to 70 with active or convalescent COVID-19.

This CDR3 reads CASSFRRTSGTNEQFF. Written as DNA, the CDR3 is TGTGCCAGCAGCTTTCGTAGGACTAGCGGAACCAATGAGCAGTTCTTC. The rearrangement uses TRBV7-9 and TRBJ2-1, with TRBD2 identical over 10 bases. V dropped 3 bases and J dropped 6; count of bases not matched to a gene: 8. The CDR3 runs 16 residues. CDR1 and CDR2 (germline): SEHNR, FQNEAQ (reference sequence).

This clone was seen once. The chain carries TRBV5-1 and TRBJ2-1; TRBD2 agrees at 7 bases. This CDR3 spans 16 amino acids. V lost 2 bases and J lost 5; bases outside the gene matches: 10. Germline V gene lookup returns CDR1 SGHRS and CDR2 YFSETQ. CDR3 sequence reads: CASSFNGRSRNNEQFF. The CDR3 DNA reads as TGCGCCAGCAGCTTCAACGGGAGGAGCCGTAACAATGAGCAGTTCTTC.

CDR3 protein: CAWSPRQLYTGELFF. CDR3 nucleotide sequence: TGTGCCTGGAGTCCGAGACAGCTATACACCGGGGAGCTGTTTTTT. The rearrangement links TRBV30 to TRBJ2-2; TRBD1 might be the D (5 bases). The V gene's germline CDR1 is GTSNPN and CDR2 SVGIG (reference sequence). V lost 2 bases, J lost 3 bases, and 13 bases lay in between. The length of the CDR3 is 15 residues.

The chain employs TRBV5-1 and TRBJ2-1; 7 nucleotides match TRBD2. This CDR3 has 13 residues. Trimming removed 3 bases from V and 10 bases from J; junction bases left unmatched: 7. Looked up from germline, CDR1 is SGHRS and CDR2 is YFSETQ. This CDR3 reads CASSSLSGGEQFF. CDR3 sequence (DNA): TGCGCCAGCAGCTCCCTATCGGGAGGCGAGCAGTTCTTC.

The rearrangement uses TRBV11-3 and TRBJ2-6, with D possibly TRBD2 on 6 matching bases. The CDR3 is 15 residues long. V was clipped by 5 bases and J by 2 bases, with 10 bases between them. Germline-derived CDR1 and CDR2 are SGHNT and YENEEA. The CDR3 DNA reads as TGTGCCAGCAGCCGGGGGTCTCCTGGGGCCAACGTCCTGACTTTC. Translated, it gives CASSRGSPGANVLTF. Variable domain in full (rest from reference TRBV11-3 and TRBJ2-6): EAGVVQSPRYKIIEKKQPVAFWCNPISGHNTLYWYLQNLGQGPELLIRYENEEAVDDSQLPKDRFSAERLKGVDSTLKIQPAELGDSAVYLCASSRGSPGANVLTFGAGSRLTVL.

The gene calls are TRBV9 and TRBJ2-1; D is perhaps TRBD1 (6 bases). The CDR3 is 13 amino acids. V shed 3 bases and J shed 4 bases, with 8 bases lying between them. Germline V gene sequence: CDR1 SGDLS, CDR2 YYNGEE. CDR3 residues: CASSGGRYNEQFF. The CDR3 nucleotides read TGTGCCAGCAGCGGGGGGCGGTACAATGAGCAGTTCTTC.

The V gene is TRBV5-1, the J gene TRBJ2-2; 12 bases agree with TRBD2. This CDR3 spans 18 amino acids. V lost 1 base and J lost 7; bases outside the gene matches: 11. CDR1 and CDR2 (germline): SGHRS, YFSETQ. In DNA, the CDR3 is TGCGCCAGCAGCTTGCCGGCACGACTAGCGGGAGTGGGCGGGGAGCTGTTTTTT. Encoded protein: CASSLPARLAGVGGELFF.

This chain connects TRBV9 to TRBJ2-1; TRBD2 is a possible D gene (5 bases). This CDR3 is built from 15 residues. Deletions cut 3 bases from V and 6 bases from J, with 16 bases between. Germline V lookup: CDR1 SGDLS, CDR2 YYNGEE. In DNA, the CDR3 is TGTGCCAGCAGCGAACGGGGTCGAGGTCTCAATGAGCAGTTCTTC. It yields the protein CASSERGRGLNEQFF.

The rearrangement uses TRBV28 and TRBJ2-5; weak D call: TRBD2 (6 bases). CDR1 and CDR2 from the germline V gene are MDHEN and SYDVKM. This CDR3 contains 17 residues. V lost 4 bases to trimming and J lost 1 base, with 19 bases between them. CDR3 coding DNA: TGTGCCAGCAGTTCCCCTGCCGCGGGACGGTCCCAAGAGACCCAGTACTTC. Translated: CASSSPAAGRSQETQYF.

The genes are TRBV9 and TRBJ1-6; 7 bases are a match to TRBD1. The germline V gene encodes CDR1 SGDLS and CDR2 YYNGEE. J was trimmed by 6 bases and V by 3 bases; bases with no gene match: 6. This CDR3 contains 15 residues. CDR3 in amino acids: CASSGRAGGNSPLHF. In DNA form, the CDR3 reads TGTGCCAGCAGCGGGAGGGCAGGGGGTAATTCACCCCTCCACTTT. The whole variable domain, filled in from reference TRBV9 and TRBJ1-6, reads DSGVTQTPKHLITATGQRVTLRCSPRSGDLSVYWYQQSLDQGLQFLIQYYNGEERAKGNILERFSAQQFPDLHSELNLSSLELGDSALYFCASSGRAGGNSPLHFGNGTRLTVT.